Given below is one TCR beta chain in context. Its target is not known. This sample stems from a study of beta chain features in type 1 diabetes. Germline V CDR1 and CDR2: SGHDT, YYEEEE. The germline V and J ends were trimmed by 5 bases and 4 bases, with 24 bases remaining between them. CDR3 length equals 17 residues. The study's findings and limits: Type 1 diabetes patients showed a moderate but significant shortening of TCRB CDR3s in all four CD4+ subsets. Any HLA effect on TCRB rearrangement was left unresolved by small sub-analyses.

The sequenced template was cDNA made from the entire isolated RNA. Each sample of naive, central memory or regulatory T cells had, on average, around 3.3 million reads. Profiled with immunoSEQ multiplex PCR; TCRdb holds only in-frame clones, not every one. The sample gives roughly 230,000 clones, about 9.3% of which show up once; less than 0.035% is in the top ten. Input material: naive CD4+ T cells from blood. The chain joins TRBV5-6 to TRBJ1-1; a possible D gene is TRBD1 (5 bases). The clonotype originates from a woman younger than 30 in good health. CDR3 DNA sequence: TGTGCCAGCAGTCAACTAATCCAGAGGGGAGGGTTCACTGAAGCTTTCTTT. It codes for CASSQLIQRGGFTEAFF.